The 23 T cell receptor beta chains reported below all come from one sample, sequenced in a study of regulatory T cells in long-lasting Graves disease. Time point of the sample: newly diagnosed GD, antithyroid drugs for less than 3 months. Generation of the TCR library employed RNA extracted from PBMCs. To make TCR beta libraries, researchers used iRepertoire HTBI primers and Arm-PCR of CDR3 regions. TCRdb passed the multiplex PCR reads through MiXCR, listing each CDR3 protein once. The table lists about 520,000 distinct CDR3 sequences, 12% of them singletons, with roughly 8.9% in the top ten. The sample was also reused in another study, on T cells in Graves' hyperthyroidism and ophthalmopathy.

The sequenced sample was peripheral blood mononuclear cells (PBMCs), obtained at new diagnosis, from a patient treated with antithyroid drugs. These receptors all come from a woman in her twenties or thirties with Graves disease.

The V and J genes are TRBV6-1 and TRBJ2-7; TRBD1 agrees at 9 bases. This CDR3 is 15 amino acids long. Germline values: CDR1 MNHNS, CDR2 SASEGT. V gave up 5 bases and J gave up 2 bases; unmatched junction bases: 7. CDR3 coding DNA: TGTGCCAGCAGTAAAGACAGGGGGGCGGCCTACGAGCAGTACTTC. Its translation: CASSKDRGAAYEQYF.

Many counts were recorded for this clonotype. V gene TRBV29-1 combines with J gene TRBJ2-2, with TRBD1 matching over 8 bases. V was clipped by 4 bases and J by 5 bases; unmatched bases: 15. Germline V gene data show CDR1 as SQVTM and CDR2 as ANQGSEA. The length of the CDR3 is 17 residues. The CDR3 reads CSVASKIQGARTGELFF. The CDR3 DNA reads as TGCAGCGTTGCATCCAAGATCCAGGGGGCAAGAACCGGGGAGCTGTTTTTT.

This clonotype was observed many times. V and J are TRBV12-5 and TRBJ1-1; tentative D call: TRBD1 (6 bases). Trimming pared 5 bases from V and 1 base from J, leaving 14 bases between. Germline CDR1 is LGHNT and CDR2 is FRNRAP. The CDR3 totals 15 residues. The CDR3 bases are TGTGCTAGTGGTCTCTACCTCAGGGGGAACACTGAAGCTTTCTTT. Translation: CASGLYLRGNTEAFF.

There are many counts of this clonotype. CDR3 DNA: TGTGCCAGCAGCTCCCACCGGCAGGGCTGGGGCACAGATACGCAGTATTTT. Amino acid sequence: CASSSHRQGWGTDTQYF. The chain is built from TRBV7-8 and TRBJ2-3, with D perhaps matching TRBD1 (5 bases). V lost 4 bases and J 1 base, leaving 18 bases between the germline ends. CDR3 length: 17 residues. Germline-derived CDR1 and CDR2 are SGHVS and FQNEAQ.

The V call is TRBV7-2, the J call TRBJ2-5, with 13 bases fitting TRBD2. The V gene end was trimmed by 3 bases and the J gene end by 4 bases; junction bases not matched to a gene: 8. CDR1 SGHTA and CDR2 FQGNSA come from the germline V gene. This CDR3 spans 17 amino acids. The CDR3 here is CASSFIGTSGVAETQYF. DNA of the CDR3: TGTGCCAGCAGCTTTATCGGGACTAGCGGGGTGGCAGAGACCCAGTACTTC.

This clonotype was detected ten times or more. The chain employs TRBV6-1 and TRBJ1-5, with 11 bases aligning to TRBD1. The V gene end was trimmed by 10 bases and the J gene end by 5 bases; junction bases not matched to a gene: 16. Germline assignment: CDR1 MNHNS and CDR2 SASEGT. CDR3 length equals 17 residues. As DNA, the CDR3 is TGTGCCACCAAAAAATGGGACAGGGGGGTTGAGGATCAGCCCCAGCATTTT. This translates into CATKKWDRGVEDQPQHF.

This clonotype was recorded many times. The chain links TRBV5-1 to TRBJ2-7; TRBD1 matches 9 bases. V lost 4 bases to trimming and J lost 5 bases; unmatched junction nucleotides: 7. The CDR3 consists of 14 residues. Per the germline V gene, CDR1 is SGHRS and CDR2 is YFSETQ. CDR3 DNA: TGCGCCAGCAGCCCCGGGACAGGGACCCACGAGCAGTACTTC. Protein product: CASSPGTGTHEQYF.

This clonotype was found many times. The gene calls are TRBV28 and TRBJ2-1; 7 nucleotides align to TRBD2. The CDR3 loop spans 15 amino acids. With V trimmed by 2 bases and J by 14 bases, 15 bases remained unmatched. From germline, CDR1 is MDHEN and CDR2 SYDVKM. The CDR3 DNA follows: TGTGCCAGCAGTTTAGGAGGGCGGGAGACCAGCCAGGAGTTCTTC. Its protein is CASSLGGRETSQEFF.

This clonotype was recorded many times. The rearrangement links TRBV30 to TRBJ1-1; D gene unclear. V was clipped by 0 bases and J by 1 base, with 6 bases between them. CDR3 size: 13 residues. Germline values: CDR1 GTSNPN, CDR2 SVGIG (reference sequence). The CDR3 sequence: CAWSVGRNTEAFF. The CDR3 DNA reads TGTGCCTGGAGTGTCGGACGGAACACTGAAGCTTTCTTT.

V and J are TRBV27 and TRBJ2-4; D not resolved. V was cut by 9 bases and J by 0 bases, with 15 bases left in between. The CDR3 totals 15 residues. The germline V gene encodes CDR1 MNHEY and CDR2 SMNVEV (reference sequence). The CDR3 loop is CASSAGVLAKNIQYF. The CDR3 DNA sequence: TGTGCCAGTTCGGCTGGGGTCCTAGCCAAAAACATTCAGTACTTC.

This sequence joins TRBV6-1 and TRBJ2-5; no firm D call. The CDR3 length is 13 residues. The ends were cut back, 3 bases at V and 4 bases at J, with 9 bases in the middle. Germline V lookup: CDR1 MNHNS, CDR2 SASEGT. The CDR3 region is CASSEQAGETQYF. The CDR3 DNA reads TGTGCCAGCAGTGAGCAGGCCGGAGAGACCCAGTACTTC.

This clonotype was seen repeatedly, ten times or more. The chain is built from TRBV11-1 and TRBJ2-7, with 10 bases fitting TRBD1. CDR1 SGHAT and CDR2 FQDESV come from the germline V gene (reference sequence). The CDR3 is 15 amino acids. V trimming: 5 bases; J trimming: 3 bases; junction bases outside the gene matches: 7. DNA for the CDR3: TGTGCCAGCAGCCTCCGGGACAGGGGTGTCTACGAGCAGTACTTC. Its protein product is CASSLRDRGVYEQYF.

The chain combines TRBV19 with TRBJ1-5, with D possibly TRBD1 on 6 matching bases. Germline assignment: CDR1 LNHDA and CDR2 SQIVND (reference sequence). V was clipped by 0 bases and J by 4 bases, with 10 bases between them. The CDR3 extends over 15 amino acids. CDR3 DNA: TGTGCCAGTAGTATAGATCTGGACAGAAATCAGCCCCAGCATTTT. Amino acids: CASSIDLDRNQPQHF.

This chain uses TRBV11-1 with TRBJ2-7; 10 bases fit TRBD2. The length of the CDR3 is 15 residues. The J segment lost 3 bases and the V segment lost 5 bases, leaving 7 bases of the junction unmatched. Germline V gene lookup returns CDR1 SGHAT and CDR2 FQDESV (reference sequence). CDR3 residues: CASSDLAGVNYEQYF. The CDR3 bases are TGTGCCAGCAGCGACCTAGCGGGAGTGAACTACGAGCAGTACTTC.

In its sample, this clonotype was seen many times. This chain connects TRBV4-3 to TRBJ2-1; 8 bases map to TRBD2. V gave up 0 bases and J gave up 4 bases; unmatched junction bases: 5. The CDR3 totals 16 residues. Germline V CDR1 and CDR2: LGHNA, YSLEER. The CDR3 DNA sequence: TGCGCCAGCAGCCAAGATCGGGCGGGAGGTTACAATGAGCAGTTCTTC. As protein: CASSQDRAGGYNEQFF.

This clonotype was detected many times. This sequence joins TRBV5-8 and TRBJ2-5; 11 positions match TRBD2. Germline-derived CDR1 and CDR2 are SGHTS and YDEGEE. The CDR3 contains 16 residues. Trimming cost V 6 bases and J 1 base; bases outside gene matches: 8. CDR3 residues: CASIPTGLAAQETQYF. The DNA of the CDR3 is TGTGCCAGCATCCCAACGGGACTAGCGGCCCAAGAGACCCAGTACTTC.

This clonotype came up a few times. CDR3 region: CASSRTSWGNQPQHF. CDR3 DNA: TGTGCCAGCAGTCGAACGTCGTGGGGCAATCAGCCCCAGCATTTT. This rearrangement joins TRBV6-1 to TRBJ1-5, with D unclear. This CDR3 is built from 15 residues. Germline lookup yields CDR1 MNHNS and CDR2 SASEGT. Trimming stripped 5 bases from V and 2 bases from J, with 13 bases between.

There are many counts of this clonotype. The DNA of the CDR3 is TGTGCCAGCAGCCGACTTGCGTTTGGCTACACCTTC. The encoded protein is CASSRLAFGYTF. The chain uses TRBV7-9 and TRBJ1-2; D gene uncertain. Germline V gives CDR1 SEHNR, CDR2 FQNEAQ (reference sequence). The CDR3 length is 12 residues. V shed 5 bases and J shed 7 bases, with 11 bases lying between them.

The rearrangement links TRBV20-1 to TRBJ2-1, with D tentatively TRBD2 (6 bases). Trimming left V 1 base short and J 0 bases short, with 16 bases between. The CDR3 is made up of 17 amino acids. CDR1 DFQATT and CDR2 SNEGSKA come from the germline V gene (reference sequence). CDR3 in amino acids: CSARGNGDWGSYNEQFF. As DNA, the CDR3 is TGCAGTGCTAGAGGAAATGGGGACTGGGGCTCCTACAATGAGCAGTTCTTC.

This clonotype showed up many times. The rearrangement uses TRBV2 and TRBJ2-7, with TRBD2 matching over 9 bases. The V gene's germline CDR1 is SNHLY and CDR2 FYNNEI. The CDR3 covers 15 residues. Unmatched junction bases numbered 9, after V lost 4 bases and J lost 5 bases. The CDR3 here is CASSVLSGRSNEQYF. The CDR3 DNA follows: TGTGCCAGCAGTGTCCTTAGCGGGAGATCCAACGAGCAGTACTTC.

This clonotype was counted ten times or more. The rearrangement joins TRBV24-1 to TRBJ2-5; tentatively, D is TRBD1 or TRBD2 (5 bases each). This CDR3 has 14 amino acids. V was shortened by 4 bases and J by 1 base, with 9 bases between the two germline ends. The germline V gene has CDR1 KGHDR and CDR2 SFDVKD. The CDR3 DNA reads TGTGCCACCAGTGAGGCAGGGACCCAAGAGACCCAGTACTTC. It specifies CATSEAGTQETQYF.

This clonotype was seen only a few times. The chain joins TRBV5-1 to TRBJ2-1; D is uncertain. In germline, CDR1 is SGHRS, CDR2 YFSETQ. The length of the CDR3 is 13 residues. V lost 2 bases and J 1 base, leaving 4 bases between the germline ends. The DNA of the CDR3 is TGCGCCAGCAGCTTACAGTCCTACAATGAGCAGTTCTTC. Translation gives CASSLQSYNEQFF.

This clonotype appeared many times. The V gene is TRBV28, the J gene TRBJ2-5, with no clear D. Germline CDR1 reads MDHEN; CDR2 reads SYDVKM. The CDR3 runs 12 residues. V was trimmed by 9 bases and J by 5 bases, leaving 13 bases between them. CDR3 loop: CASTGRRETQYF. Written as DNA, the CDR3 is TGTGCCAGTACTGGACGACGGGAGACCCAGTACTTC.